A single sample is the source of the 15 T cell receptor beta chains below, sequenced in a study of T cell repertoires in cytomegalovirus infection. TCRdb reanalysed the reads using MiXCR and keeps one entry per CDR3 protein. The sample has about 360,000 distinct CDR3 sequences, over 15% seen once. The sequenced sample consisted of PBMCs. These receptors were taken from a human donor in good health (CMV status not recorded). Some clones in this sample may be carry-over from other donors' samples.

Ten or more counts support this clonotype. The rearrangement links TRBV7-2 to TRBJ1-2; D not certain. The CDR3 totals 12 residues. Trimming stripped 5 bases from V and 5 bases from J, with 9 bases between. Germline V gene sequence: CDR1 SGHTA, CDR2 FQGNSA. CDR3 DNA: TGTGCCAGCAGCCGACCACTATATGGCTACACCTTC. Encoded protein: CASSRPLYGYTF.

This clonotype was picked up a small number of times. The J gene is TRBJ2-7, the V gene TRBV12-3 or TRBV12-4; D gene uncertain. The CDR3 sequence is 14 residues long. V lost 5 bases and J lost 0, with 11 bases in between. CDR3 loop: CASSRPVSSYEQYF. In DNA form, the CDR3 reads TGTGCCAGCAGTCGCCCCGTAAGCTCCTACGAGCAGTACTTC.

A few counts support this clonotype. The rearrangement uses TRBV11-2 and TRBJ1-4; no clear D. The CDR3 covers 15 residues. V shed 6 bases and J shed 7 bases, with 18 bases lying between them. Germline V gene lookup returns CDR1 SGHAT and CDR2 FQNNGV. CDR3 amino acids: CASSIFGQPGEKLFF. Here the CDR3 DNA reads TGTGCCAGCAGTATATTCGGCCAGCCTGGTGAAAAACTGTTTTTT. Based on the CDR3 plus reference TRBV11-2 and TRBJ1-4, the full variable domain is EAGVAQSPRYKIIEKRQSVAFWCNPISGHATLYWYQQILGQGPKLLIQFQNNGVVDDSQLPKDRFSAERLKGVDSTLKIQPAKLEDSAVYLCASSIFGQPGEKLFFGSGTQLSVL.

This clonotype was counted many times. V gene TRBV12-5 combines with J gene TRBJ2-7, with D maybe TRBD1 (5 bases). V lost 6 bases and J 0 bases, leaving 9 bases between the germline ends. Germline CDR1 and CDR2: LGHNT and FRNRAP. CDR3 size: 13 residues. CDR3 region: CASGPDTSYEQYF. CDR3 nucleotide sequence: TGTGCTAGTGGCCCGGACACCTCCTACGAGCAGTACTTC.

This clonotype was counted a few times. The chain combines TRBV23-1 with TRBJ2-7; 8 positions match TRBD1. TRBV23-1 qualifies as an ORF whose function is uncertain. After removal of 0 bases from V and 1 base from J, the junction contained 11 bases not matched to a gene. The CDR3 is 18 residues long. The CDR3 bases are TGCGCCAGCAGTCAATCCCGTCGGACAGGGAGGAGATCCTACGAGCAGTACTTC. Its protein product is CASSQSRRTGRRSYEQYF.

This clonotype was seen at least ten times. This chain links TRBV7-2 with TRBJ1-1; 11 bases are a match to TRBD1. This CDR3 comprises 14 residues. Looked up from germline, CDR1 is SGHTA and CDR2 is FQGNSA. V shed 6 bases, J shed 6 bases, and the junction held 6 bases outside the gene matches. In DNA, the CDR3 is TGTGCCAGCAGGCCCCCGGGACAGGGGGCTGAAGCTTTCTTT. It specifies CASRPPGQGAEAFF.

The J gene is TRBJ2-1, the V gene TRBV7-8; 8 nucleotides agree with TRBD1. CDR1 SGHVS and CDR2 FQNEAQ come from the germline V gene. The ends lost 3 bases at V and 7 bases at J; junction bases unmatched: 11. This CDR3 is built from 16 residues. The CDR3 spells CASSFKGQVVENEQFF. The CDR3 bases are TGTGCCAGCAGCTTTAAGGGACAGGTTGTGGAGAATGAGCAGTTCTTC.

This clonotype has only a few counts. The chain has TRBV7-2 and TRBJ1-6; D is possibly TRBD1 (5 bases). Germline loops: CDR1 SGHTA, CDR2 FQGNSA. The V and J ends lost 3 bases and 1 base respectively, with 19 bases between them. CDR3 length: 19 residues. The CDR3 region has the DNA TGTGCCAGCAGCTTTCTCATGGGGGGGGGGGGTTCCTATAATTCACCCCTCCACTTT. It specifies CASSFLMGGGGSYNSPLHF.

This clonotype was seen at least ten times. The V gene is TRBV20-1, the J gene TRBJ2-7, with 7 bases lining up with TRBD2. V lost 3 bases to trimming and J lost 3 bases; unmatched junction nucleotides: 2. Looked up from germline, CDR1 is DFQATT and CDR2 is SNEGSKA (reference sequence). The CDR3 runs 12 residues. The CDR3 here is CSARWEGYEQYF. The CDR3 region has the DNA TGCAGTGCTAGGTGGGAGGGCTACGAGCAGTACTTC.

This clonotype was found many times. V and J are TRBV7-2 and TRBJ2-4, with D unclear. The V and J ends lost 4 bases and 0 bases respectively, with 10 bases between them. Looked up from germline, CDR1 is SGHTA and CDR2 is FQGNSA. There are 15 residues in the CDR3. CDR3: CASSSSTLAKNIQYF. DNA of the CDR3: TGTGCCAGCAGCTCTAGTACGTTAGCCAAAAACATTCAGTACTTC.

There are many counts of this clonotype. This CDR3 reads CATSDPTGPASGYTF. CDR3 coding DNA: TGTGCCACCAGTGATCCGACAGGCCCGGCTTCTGGCTACACCTTC. V usage is TRBV24-1 and J usage is TRBJ1-2; tentatively, D is TRBD1 (6 bases). Germline V gene data show CDR1 as KGHDR and CDR2 as SFDVKD. The ends were cut back, 3 bases at V and 7 bases at J, with 17 bases in the middle. CDR3 length: 15 residues.

In this sample, this clonotype turned up many times. CDR3 region: CASSGDYQPQHF. DNA of the CDR3: TGTGCCAGCAGTGGGGATTATCAGCCCCAGCATTTT. V and J are TRBV7-9 and TRBJ1-5; no firm D call. Germline CDR1 reads SEHNR; CDR2 reads FQNEAQ (reference sequence). The V gene lost 6 bases and the J gene lost 5 bases, with 8 bases spanning the gap. CDR3 length equals 12 residues.

Remarks on this clonotype: This clone may be a read error of a much larger clone one base away. The V call is TRBV10-3, the J call TRBJ2-2; the match to TRBD2 covers 7 bases. Trimming took 0 bases from V and 5 from J; bases not matched to a gene: 6. Germline assignment: CDR1 ENHRY and CDR2 SYGVKD. The CDR3 covers 16 residues. CDR3 residues: CAISESTCGRTGELFF. The CDR3 region has the DNA TGTGCCATCAGTGAGTCGACTTGCGGGAGAACCGGGGAGCTGTTTTTT.

V usage is TRBV5-4 and J usage is TRBJ2-5; TRBD1 might be the D (5 bases). CDR1 and CDR2 (germline): SGHNT, YYREEE (reference sequence). V was shortened by 10 bases and J by 1 base, with 17 bases between the two germline ends. This CDR3 comprises 14 residues. The CDR3 DNA sequence: TGTGCCGCAAAGGAGACAGTCACCCAAGAGACCCAGTACTTC. This translates into CAAKETVTQETQYF.

This chain links TRBV5-1 with TRBJ2-1; 9 bases are shared with TRBD2. Germline V gene data show CDR1 as SGHRS and CDR2 as YFSETQ. V lost 6 bases and J lost 5; bases outside the gene matches: 6. This CDR3 contains 14 residues. CDR3 in amino acids: CASTLAGPNNEQFF. The CDR3, as DNA: TGCGCCAGCACCCTAGCGGGACCCAACAATGAGCAGTTCTTC. The complete variable domain, with remaining parts taken from reference TRBV5-1 and TRBJ2-1, reads KAGVTQTPRYLIKTRGQQVTLSCSPISGHRSVSWYQQTPGQGLQFLFEYFSETQRNKGNFPGRFSGRQFSNSRSEMNVSTLELGDSALYLCASTLAGPNNEQFFGPGTRLTVL.